The T cell receptor (beta chain) described here comes from a study of response to subunit inactivated influenza vaccine. Study-wide points: Each seasonal influenza vaccination recruits few new T cells, the authors suggested.

This clonotype was detected a few times. Its antigen is as yet unknown. Each CDR3 protein is one row after TCRdb ran MiXCR on the RT-PCR reads. This sample has 500,000 or so distinct CDR3 sequences, with more than 15% found just once. The material was CD4+ T cells sorted from PBMCs, obtained 23 months after vaccination. The source is a man aged 50 to 75 who received an inactivated influenza vaccine.

Here the CDR3 DNA reads TGTGCCAGCAGCATGAGGCACACCGGGACAGGGAGTGAAAAACTGTTTTTT. Amino acids: CASSMRHTGTGSEKLFF. The chain recombines TRBV7-6 with TRBJ1-4; 9 bases fit TRBD1. This CDR3 comprises 17 residues. Per germline, CDR1 SGHVS and CDR2 FNYEAQ. The junction had 14 bases not matched to a gene; V was cut back by 5 bases and J by 7 bases.